The rows below give T cell receptor beta chains drawn from one sample of a study of blood T cell repertoires in COVID-19. The data were produced by immunoSEQ multiplex PCR, yet TCRdb's version contains in-frame clones alone and is incomplete. The repertoire holds around 200,000 clones, with more than 75% as singletons. The sequenced sample was peripheral blood. The receptors were gathered from a person between 65 and 79 years old with COVID-19, enrolled during active disease. Each CDR3 is given with its conserved first and last residue. Fields, in order: J gene, clone size, V gene, CDR3 protein. Expanded clones get a size class; other rows say once, few or many, or leave the size out.

>TRBJ1-1|few|TRBV3-1/TRBV3-2
CASSPRETGPMNTEAFF
>TRBJ2-7|-|TRBV3-1/TRBV3-2
CASSQGAGAAVAQYF
>TRBJ2-3|-|TRBV7-6
CASSLDRGPHTDTQYF
>TRBJ1-5|few|TRBV12-2
CASRLESARGQGISNQPQHF
>TRBJ2-7|-|TRBV28
CASSTGTGYEQYF
>TRBJ2-2|few|TRBV7-2
CASSLNYGELFF
>TRBJ2-1|-|TRBV29-1
CSVTGTRTPSSYNEQFF
>TRBJ1-5|few|TRBV19
CASSIVGDQPQHF
>TRBJ1-3|-|TRBV19
CATRQGTGNTIYF
>TRBJ1-2|-|TRBV30
CAWSVLAVNYGYTF
>TRBJ1-2|-|TRBV3-1/TRBV3-2
CASSQSEEGNRGYTF
>TRBJ2-3|-|TRBV6-2/TRBV6-3
CASSYQLTGYTTSTDTQYF
>TRBJ1-6|-|TRBV4-3
CASSQVGTVNSPLHF